This is a list of T cell receptor beta chains from one sample in a study of human T cells and chemical hapten exposure. TCRdb reanalysed the RACE reads using MiXCR and keeps one entry per CDR3 protein. This sample has under 450,000 distinct CDR3 sequences, with under 6.5% found just once. The sequenced sample was whole blood, obtained in connection with sensitization to the hapten diphenylcyclopropenone (DPC). The receptors originated from a young woman with alopecia areata. Some clones in this sample may be carry-over from other donors' samples. Each CDR3 is given with its conserved first and last residue. Each record gives: V gene, clone size, D gene, J gene, CDR3 protein, CDR3 DNA. A D gene is named only where the DNA matches it firmly. Rows may omit the clone size; those that give it use once, few, many or a size class.

v_gene: TRBV7-9; abundance: -; d_gene: TRBD1; j_gene: TRBJ1-3; CDR3aa: CASSFSAGGRSGNTIYF; CDR3nt: TGTGCCAGCAGCTTTAGTGCAGGGGGCCGCTCTGGAAACACCATATATTTT
v_gene: TRBV6-5; abundance: -; d_gene: -; j_gene: TRBJ2-7; CDR3aa: CASSYSNQVPYEQYF; CDR3nt: TGTGCCAGCAGTTACTCGAATCAGGTCCCCTACGAGCAGTACTTC
v_gene: TRBV6-2/TRBV6-3; abundance: many; d_gene: TRBD2; j_gene: TRBJ2-1; CDR3aa: CASSYGGLAGRQDEQFF; CDR3nt: TGTGCCAGCAGTTACGGGGGCCTAGCGGGGCGGCAGGATGAGCAGTTCTTC
v_gene: TRBV10-3; abundance: -; d_gene: TRBD2; j_gene: TRBJ2-3; CDR3aa: CAISETGGPMGTDTQYF; CDR3nt: TGTGCCATCAGTGAAACGGGGGGGCCGATGGGCACAGATACGCAGTATTTT
v_gene: TRBV27; abundance: many; d_gene: TRBD1; j_gene: TRBJ1-1; CDR3aa: CASTTYGTGYTEAFF; CDR3nt: TGTGCCAGCACAACCTACGGGACAGGGTACACTGAAGCTTTCTTT
v_gene: TRBV6-5; abundance: few; d_gene: -; j_gene: TRBJ2-7; CDR3aa: CASSYRGPGYEQYF; CDR3nt: TGTGCCAGCAGTTACAGGGGTCCCGGCTACGAGCAGTACTTC
v_gene: TRBV29-1; abundance: -; d_gene: TRBD2; j_gene: TRBJ2-1; CDR3aa: CSVVSSGGAKQFF; CDR3nt: TGCAGCGTTGTTAGTAGCGGGGGGGCCAAGCAGTTCTTC
v_gene: TRBV12-3/TRBV12-4; abundance: many; d_gene: TRBD1; j_gene: TRBJ1-2; CDR3aa: CASSIPQGLIHGYTF; CDR3nt: TGTGCCAGCAGCATCCCACAGGGGTTAATCCATGGCTACACCTTC
v_gene: TRBV20-1; abundance: many; d_gene: -; j_gene: TRBJ2-7; CDR3aa: CSARDIGDSYEQYF; CDR3nt: TGCAGTGCTAGAGATATTGGAGACTCCTACGAGCAGTACTTC
v_gene: TRBV7-2; abundance: many; d_gene: -; j_gene: TRBJ1-2; CDR3aa: CASSLGQVNYGYTF; CDR3nt: TGTGCCAGCAGCTTAGGGCAGGTTAACTATGGCTACACCTTC
v_gene: TRBV7-9; abundance: -; d_gene: -; j_gene: TRBJ1-1; CDR3aa: CASSLFASETEAFF; CDR3nt: TGTGCCAGCAGCTTATTCGCCAGTGAGACTGAAGCTTTCTTT
v_gene: TRBV4-3; abundance: medium-sized; d_gene: -; j_gene: TRBJ2-5; CDR3aa: CASSQDGRGSQETQYF; CDR3nt: TGCGCCAGCAGCCAAGATGGGAGGGGGAGTCAAGAGACCCAGTACTTC
v_gene: TRBV5-1; abundance: -; d_gene: TRBD1; j_gene: TRBJ2-5; CDR3aa: CASSLSDRQGETQYF; CDR3nt: TGCGCCAGCAGCTTGTCGGATCGACAGGGAGAGACCCAGTACTTC
v_gene: TRBV10-3; abundance: many; d_gene: -; j_gene: TRBJ1-2; CDR3aa: CAISVGGGGGYTF; CDR3nt: TGTGCCATCAGTGTTGGAGGGGGAGGAGGCTACACCTTC
v_gene: TRBV5-1; abundance: many; d_gene: -; j_gene: TRBJ1-1; CDR3aa: CASSFTENTEAFF; CDR3nt: TGCGCCAGCAGCTTCACCGAGAACACTGAAGCTTTCTTT
v_gene: TRBV5-1; abundance: -; d_gene: -; j_gene: TRBJ1-2; CDR3aa: CASSLMVGQIYGYTF; CDR3nt: TGCGCCAGCAGCTTGATGGTCGGACAGATTTATGGCTACACCTTC
v_gene: TRBV2; abundance: -; d_gene: TRBD1; j_gene: TRBJ1-2; CDR3aa: CASTQGGDGYTF; CDR3nt: TGTGCCAGCACCCAGGGGGGAGATGGCTACACCTTC
v_gene: TRBV12-3/TRBV12-4; abundance: few; d_gene: -; j_gene: TRBJ2-1; CDR3aa: CASSFGGLNYNEQFF; CDR3nt: TGTGCCAGCAGTTTTGGGGGCCTGAATTACAATGAGCAGTTCTTC
v_gene: TRBV29-1; abundance: many; d_gene: -; j_gene: TRBJ2-7; CDR3aa: CSVEGEYDEQYF; CDR3nt: TGCAGCGTTGAAGGGGAATACGACGAGCAGTACTTC
v_gene: TRBV27; abundance: many; d_gene: -; j_gene: TRBJ1-1; CDR3aa: CASSPTLRGRAFF; CDR3nt: TGTGCCAGCAGTCCCACCCTCAGGGGTAGAGCTTTCTTT
v_gene: TRBV7-2; abundance: few; d_gene: -; j_gene: TRBJ1-3; CDR3aa: CASSQPFSSGNTIYF; CDR3nt: TGTGCCAGCAGTCAGCCTTTCAGCTCTGGAAACACCATATATTTT
v_gene: TRBV18; abundance: -; d_gene: -; j_gene: TRBJ1-1; CDR3aa: CASSPLGAMNTEAFF; CDR3nt: TGTGCCAGCTCACCACTTGGAGCCATGAACACTGAAGCTTTCTTT
v_gene: TRBV12-3/TRBV12-4; abundance: few; d_gene: TRBD1; j_gene: TRBJ1-1; CDR3aa: CASSTFTGDTEAFF; CDR3nt: TGTGCCAGCAGTACCTTCACAGGGGACACTGAAGCTTTCTTT
v_gene: TRBV4-2; abundance: -; d_gene: TRBD2; j_gene: TRBJ2-1; CDR3aa: CASSRMGLAGANNEQFF; CDR3nt: TGTGCCAGCAGCCGGATGGGACTAGCGGGGGCCAACAATGAGCAGTTCTTC
v_gene: TRBV11-3; abundance: -; d_gene: -; j_gene: TRBJ2-3; CDR3aa: CASSLDTDSQYF; CDR3nt: TGTGCCAGCAGTTTAGACACAGATTCGCAGTATTTT
v_gene: TRBV7-8; abundance: many; d_gene: TRBD1; j_gene: TRBJ2-3; CDR3aa: CASSLQGARTDTQYF; CDR3nt: TGTGCCAGCAGCTTACAGGGGGCTCGCACAGATACGCAGTATTTT
v_gene: TRBV5-1; abundance: -; d_gene: TRBD1; j_gene: TRBJ1-1; CDR3aa: CASSSDRASVAFF; CDR3nt: TGCGCCAGCAGCTCCGACAGGGCGAGTGTGGCTTTCTTT
v_gene: TRBV3-1; abundance: -; d_gene: -; j_gene: TRBJ2-7; CDR3aa: CASSQGGAGQQYF; CDR3nt: TGTGCCAGCAGCCAAGGGGGGGCCGGGCAGCAGTACTTC
v_gene: TRBV20-1; abundance: -; d_gene: -; j_gene: TRBJ1-4; CDR3aa: CSAAGGRNEKLFF; CDR3nt: TGCAGTGCCGCGGGGGGTAGAAATGAAAAACTGTTTTTT
v_gene: TRBV24-1; abundance: many; d_gene: -; j_gene: TRBJ1-3; CDR3aa: CATSARFSGNTIYF; CDR3nt: TGTGCCACCAGTGCTCGATTCTCTGGAAACACCATATATTTT
v_gene: TRBV6-6; abundance: many; d_gene: -; j_gene: TRBJ1-2; CDR3aa: CASSYNGDGYTF; CDR3nt: TGTGCCAGCAGTTACAATGGCGATGGCTACACCTTC
v_gene: TRBV28; abundance: few; d_gene: -; j_gene: TRBJ1-1; CDR3aa: CASSTTEMNTEAFF; CDR3nt: TGTGCCAGCAGTACGACAGAGATGAACACTGAAGCTTTCTTT
v_gene: TRBV2; abundance: many; d_gene: TRBD2; j_gene: TRBJ2-1; CDR3aa: CASRGRGSGGSDEQFF; CDR3nt: TGTGCCAGCAGGGGCCGTGGCAGCGGGGGGTCCGATGAGCAGTTCTTC
v_gene: TRBV28; abundance: -; d_gene: TRBD2; j_gene: TRBJ2-3; CDR3aa: CASSLDSGGRPDTQYF; CDR3nt: TGTGCCAGCAGTTTGGATAGCGGGGGGCGGCCAGATACGCAGTATTTT
v_gene: TRBV12-3/TRBV12-4; abundance: many; d_gene: -; j_gene: TRBJ1-1; CDR3aa: CASSLRGVGTEAFF; CDR3nt: TGTGCCAGCAGTTTAAGGGGGGTGGGCACTGAAGCTTTCTTT
v_gene: TRBV28; abundance: many; d_gene: -; j_gene: TRBJ1-5; CDR3aa: CASGQNSNQPQHF; CDR3nt: TGTGCCAGCGGACAGAATAGCAATCAGCCCCAGCATTTT
v_gene: TRBV20-1; abundance: many; d_gene: TRBD1; j_gene: TRBJ1-4; CDR3aa: CSAREQGQGKLFF; CDR3nt: TGCAGTGCTAGGGAACAGGGGCAGGGAAAACTGTTTTTT
v_gene: TRBV27; abundance: few; d_gene: -; j_gene: TRBJ2-3; CDR3aa: CASSFLGGRTDTQYF; CDR3nt: TGTGCCAGCAGTTTCCTCGGGGGCCGCACAGATACGCAGTATTTT
v_gene: TRBV27; abundance: many; d_gene: TRBD1; j_gene: TRBJ1-6; CDR3aa: CASSLDRGLSPLHF; CDR3nt: TGTGCCAGCAGTTTGGACAGGGGGCTTTCACCCCTCCACTTT
v_gene: TRBV6-2/TRBV6-3; abundance: few; d_gene: -; j_gene: TRBJ2-2; CDR3aa: CASSYFAAGELFF; CDR3nt: TGTGCCAGCAGTTACTTTGCGGCCGGGGAGCTGTTTTTT
v_gene: TRBV7-2; abundance: -; d_gene: -; j_gene: TRBJ1-1; CDR3aa: CASSLNAAMNTEAFF; CDR3nt: TGTGCCAGCAGCTTAAACGCAGCTATGAACACTGAAGCTTTCTTT
v_gene: TRBV12-3/TRBV12-4; abundance: few; d_gene: TRBD1; j_gene: TRBJ1-2; CDR3aa: CASSSQGQDGYTF; CDR3nt: TGTGCCAGCAGCTCACAGGGGCAAGATGGCTACACCTTC
v_gene: TRBV28; abundance: -; d_gene: -; j_gene: TRBJ2-3; CDR3aa: CASSTDGSVDTQYF; CDR3nt: TGTGCCAGCAGTACCGACGGTTCCGTAGATACGCAGTATTTT
v_gene: TRBV16; abundance: many; d_gene: -; j_gene: TRBJ1-5; CDR3aa: CASSQFGSLNQPQHF; CDR3nt: TGTGCCAGCAGCCAATTCGGCAGCCTTAATCAGCCCCAGCATTTT
v_gene: TRBV6-1; abundance: -; d_gene: -; j_gene: TRBJ1-5; CDR3aa: CASRWEENQPQHF; CDR3nt: TGTGCCAGCAGGTGGGAGGAGAATCAGCCCCAGCATTTT
v_gene: TRBV6-2/TRBV6-3; abundance: many; d_gene: -; j_gene: TRBJ1-6; CDR3aa: CASNGNRDNSPLHF; CDR3nt: TGTGCCAGCAACGGAAACCGAGATAATTCACCCCTCCACTTT
v_gene: TRBV25-1; abundance: many; d_gene: TRBD1; j_gene: TRBJ2-1; CDR3aa: CASSERTGRFDEQFF; CDR3nt: TGTGCCAGCAGTGAGCGGACAGGCCGTTTCGATGAGCAGTTCTTC
v_gene: TRBV28; abundance: few; d_gene: -; j_gene: TRBJ1-5; CDR3aa: CASRRLDQPQHF; CDR3nt: TGTGCCAGCAGGCGACTTGATCAGCCCCAGCATTTT
v_gene: TRBV27; abundance: few; d_gene: -; j_gene: TRBJ1-5; CDR3aa: CASRGRTNQPQHF; CDR3nt: TGTGCCAGCAGGGGACGGACTAATCAGCCCCAGCATTTT
v_gene: TRBV3-1; abundance: many; d_gene: TRBD2; j_gene: TRBJ2-3; CDR3aa: CASARSPRAGGFTDTQYF; CDR3nt: TGTGCCAGCGCTCGAAGCCCCAGAGCGGGGGGATTCACAGATACGCAGTATTTT
v_gene: TRBV7-9; abundance: -; d_gene: -; j_gene: TRBJ1-1; CDR3aa: CASSLGGPTLPEAFF; CDR3nt: TGTGCCAGCAGCTTAGGCGGCCCTACCTTACCCGAAGCTTTCTTT
v_gene: TRBV20-1; abundance: -; d_gene: -; j_gene: TRBJ2-1; CDR3aa: CSAVGHEQFF; CDR3nt: TGCAGTGCAGTCGGGCATGAGCAGTTCTTC
v_gene: TRBV6-1; abundance: many; d_gene: TRBD1; j_gene: TRBJ2-7; CDR3aa: CASSVRTGNSYEQYF; CDR3nt: TGTGCCAGCAGTGTAAGGACAGGGAATTCCTACGAGCAGTACTTC
v_gene: TRBV6-5; abundance: many; d_gene: TRBD1; j_gene: TRBJ1-6; CDR3aa: CASSRGDRANSPLHF; CDR3nt: TGTGCCAGCAGTAGGGGGGACAGGGCCAATTCACCCCTCCACTTT
v_gene: TRBV12-3/TRBV12-4; abundance: many; d_gene: -; j_gene: TRBJ2-3; CDR3aa: CASSLASDTQYF; CDR3nt: TGTGCCAGCAGTTTGGCATCGGATACGCAGTATTTT